This is a list of T cell receptor beta chains from one sample in a study of post-analysis software for immune sequencing data. TCRdb used MiXCR to reprocess the PCR reads, holding one entry per CDR3 protein. The sample contains about 770,000 distinct CDR3 sequences, about 45% of which appear only once. Sample: blood. The receptor source for this set is a girl between 5 and 17 years old with multiple sclerosis. CDR3s include the opening cysteine and the closing phenylalanine or tryptophan. The D gene is left open where the match is weak. Clone size is given for some rows only: seen once, a few or many times, or a class if the clone is expanded.

V: TRBV12-5; length: 15; J: TRBJ2-1; size: NA; D: TRBD1; DNA: TGTGCTAGTGTTCCCCCGGGACAGGGGGATTATGAGCAGTTCTTC; CDR3: CASVPPGQGDYEQFF
V: TRBV7-8; length: 19; J: TRBJ2-4; size: NA; D: TRBD2; DNA: TGTGCCAGCAGCCTTTCCCCATGGAGCGGGAGTAAGACCAAAAACATTCAGTACTTC; CDR3: CASSLSPWSGSKTKNIQYF
V: TRBV7-7; length: 14; J: TRBJ2-4; size: many; D: TRBD2; DNA: TGTGCTAGCAGCCCGCTGGGGGGGGAGGACATTCAGTACTTC; CDR3: CASSPLGGEDIQYF
V: TRBV24-1; length: 16; J: TRBJ2-5; size: NA; D: NA; DNA: TGTGCCACCAGTGATCCCGGGGGACAGAAGCAAGAGACCCAGTACTTC; CDR3: CATSDPGGQKQETQYF
V: TRBV29-1; length: 14; J: TRBJ2-1; size: NA; D: NA; DNA: TGCAGCGTCGGGGTTGTGGGGACTTACAATGAGCAGTTCTTC; CDR3: CSVGVVGTYNEQFF
V: TRBV10-3; length: 14; J: TRBJ2-4; size: NA; D: NA; DNA: TGTGCCATCAGTGAGAGGCAGGACCAAAACATTCAGTACTTC; CDR3: CAISERQDQNIQYF
V: TRBV7-2; length: 14; J: TRBJ1-2; size: NA; D: NA; DNA: TGTGCCAGCAGCCCCCGAGGGACACCGAATGGCTACACCTTC; CDR3: CASSPRGTPNGYTF
V: TRBV6-1; length: 19; J: TRBJ2-1; size: few; D: TRBD2; DNA: TGTGCCAGCACCCATACGGGACTAGCGGGAGGGCCTGTAATTAATGAGCAGTTCTTC; CDR3: CASTHTGLAGGPVINEQFF
V: TRBV2; length: 15; J: TRBJ2-1; size: NA; D: NA; DNA: TGTGCCAGCAGTTTCCGGACACCACCCTACAATGAGCAGTTCTTC; CDR3: CASSFRTPPYNEQFF
V: TRBV7-6; length: 19; J: TRBJ2-2; size: NA; D: TRBD2; DNA: TGTGCCAGCAGCTCAACCCTACTGGCGGGGGGACCTCACACCGGGGAGCTGTTTTTT; CDR3: CASSSTLLAGGPHTGELFF